A selection of T cell receptor beta chains follows, all from one sample in a study of regulatory T cells in long-lasting Graves disease. One entry per CDR3 protein, called by TCRdb with MiXCR from the multiplex PCR reads. The sample has 300,000 to 500,000 distinct CDR3 sequences; around 21% are singletons. The sequencing used peripheral blood mononuclear cells (PBMCs), collected when the disease was refractory, from a patient treated with antithyroid drugs. These receptors originate from a female donor with Graves disease. CDR3s leave out the opening cysteine and the closing phenylalanine or tryptophan.

v_gene,CDR3aa
TRBV5-6,ASSFQGQGNSPLH
TRBV28,ASRKPGLRGVGYT
TRBV4-3,ASSQGRPEGVTGELF
TRBV28,ASSGGGGEAYEQY
TRBV5-1,ASSLGADLYGYT
TRBV29-1,SAASGSLSTEAF
TRBV6-2/TRBV6-3,ASSYSLAGGGEQY
TRBV7-2,ASSLGGRYGEQY
TRBV6-9,ASSYVSRGGENIQY
TRBV6-2/TRBV6-3,ASSYIPADLYEQY
TRBV11-1,ASSQYSEETQY
TRBV5-1,ASSLSPLSMNTEAF
TRBV3-1,ASSQEIGGFGSPLH
TRBV3-1,ASSHRAASETQY
TRBV7-8,ATGREKPYNEQF
TRBV15,ATRGTVALDTQY
TRBV28,ASSPTPGSHAGELF
TRBV7-2,ASSLAGQGRVGTEAF
TRBV6-1,ASSVGQLNTEAF
TRBV2,ASSQDGTSKPQH
TRBV2,ASSALAYNEQF
TRBV7-9,ASPMGYEQY
TRBV10-1,ASSESTNTGELF
TRBV2,ASQRAGSNYGYT
TRBV20-1,SASGEGETQY
TRBV28,ASSPPPRAPNTEAF
TRBV3-1,ASSPNAEKLF
TRBV11-2,ASSSIREGVETQY